These 23 T cell receptor beta chains share one sample of origin, sequenced in a study of vaccination and CD4 T cells after COVID-19. No cognate antigen is known for these TCRs. Treatment: approximately 11-day PBMC culture with coronavirus spike peptide pools or control peptides (ViraFEST assay). Cultured CD4+ T cells had their DNA profiled by the Oncomine TCR Beta short-read assay. TCRdb fed the PCR reads into MiXCR, producing one record per CDR3 protein. This sample has 15,000 to 20,000 distinct CDR3 sequences, with roughly three fifths found just once. The sequencing input was CD4+ T cells from blood, cultured in vitro. Receptors originate from a human donor who had recovered from COVID-19.

Notes on this clonotype: The junction shows a germline mismatch at one end, possibly a read error. This rearrangement joins TRBV10-3 to TRBJ2-3; a possible D gene is TRBD1 (6 bases). CDR3 length: 14 residues. Germline CDR1 and CDR2: ENHRY and SYGVKD. As DNA, the CDR3 is TGTGCCAGCAGTGAAAGGGGGACGGGGAATACGCAGTATTTT. Encoded protein: CASSERGTGNTQYF.

The chain carries TRBV20-1 and TRBJ2-3, with D perhaps TRBD2 (6 bases). Per germline, CDR1 DFQATT and CDR2 SNEGSKA (reference sequence). The CDR3 extends over 13 amino acids. V was cut by 6 bases and J by 1 base, with 11 bases left in between. CDR3 sequence: CSARSGGTDTQYF. In nucleotides, the CDR3 is TGCAGTGCCCGGTCGGGGGGCACAGATACGCAGTATTTT.

The chain couples TRBV6-1 to TRBJ1-2; D uncertain. CDR3 length: 14 residues. The V gene's germline CDR1 is MNHNS and CDR2 SASEGT. V was shortened by 4 bases and J by 8 bases, with 17 bases between the two germline ends. The CDR3 DNA reads as TGTGCCAGCAGTGTCTACCGCCGTATGGGGGGCTACACCTTC. Amino acid sequence: CASSVYRRMGGYTF.

Remarks on this clonotype: Germline is not matched at one junction end, which may reflect a read error. The V call is TRBV7-2, the J call TRBJ2-5; 7 bases are shared with TRBD1. This CDR3 has 15 residues. Germline V gene data show CDR1 as SGHTA and CDR2 as FQGNSA. The DNA of the CDR3 is TGTGCCAGCAGCAAAAACAGGGGCGGTCAAGAGACCCGGTACTTC. Protein sequence: CASSKNRGGQETRYF.

This clonotype turned up a few times. The chain is built from TRBV20-1 and TRBJ2-7; D is tentatively TRBD1 or TRBD2 (5 bases each). The CDR3 extends over 14 amino acids. CDR1 DFQATT and CDR2 SNEGSKA come from the germline V gene (reference sequence). V was clipped by 6 bases and J by 0 bases, with 15 bases between them. Here the CDR3 DNA reads TGCAGTGCCAGGGCAGCAGGGAGCTCCTACGAGCAGTACTTC. Its protein product is CSARAAGSSYEQYF.

This clonotype was observed a single time. The chain has TRBV20-1 and TRBJ2-3, with D possibly TRBD1 on 6 matching bases. The CDR3 covers 15 residues. Germline V gives CDR1 DFQATT, CDR2 SNEGSKA (reference sequence). Trimming took off 3 bases at V and 1 base at J, with 14 bases between the two ends. The DNA of the CDR3 is TGCAGTGCTAGTCTCTGGGGGCAGGGCACAGATACGCAGTATTTT. Translation gives CSASLWGQGTDTQYF.

The chain is built from TRBV12-3 or TRBV12-4 and TRBJ2-7, with D unclear. CDR3 length: 12 residues. Trimming removed 4 bases from V and 3 bases from J, with 7 bases in between. DNA for the CDR3: TGTGCCAGCAGTTCGGGCAGCTACGAGCAGTACTTC. This translates into CASSSGSYEQYF.

CDR3 loop: CASSQDPYQPQHF. The CDR3 region has the DNA TGCGCCAGCAGCCAAGATCCATATCAGCCCCAGCATTTT. The chain combines TRBV4-1 with TRBJ1-5; D gene unclear. CDR3 size: 13 residues. V lost 0 bases and J lost 5, with 5 bases in between. Germline CDR1 MGHRA, CDR2 YSYEKL.

This clonotype was counted only a few times. V and J are TRBV20-1 and TRBJ1-3; 8 bases are shared with TRBD1. The CDR3 has 14 amino acids. The germline gives CDR1 DFQATT, CDR2 SNEGSKA (reference sequence). V shed 0 bases, J shed 2 bases, and the junction held 0 bases outside the gene matches. Here the CDR3 DNA reads TGCAGTGCTAGAGACAGGGGGCCTGGAAACACCATATATTTT. It encodes CSARDRGPGNTIYF.

This clonotype was counted only a few times. One end of the junction fails to match germline, which may point to a read error. The V gene is TRBV6-5, the J gene TRBJ1-6; D gene unclear. This CDR3 is 17 amino acids long. CDR1 and CDR2 (germline): MNHEY, SVGAGI. The CDR3 DNA is TGTGCCAGCACTTACCCCAGTTCGACCTCCTATAATTCACCCCTCCACTTT. This gives the protein CASTYPSSTSYNSPLHF.

The V gene is TRBV21-1, the J gene TRBJ1-6. TRBV21-1 has pseudogene status. This CDR3 contains 15 residues. CDR3 region: CASSLVELLNSPLHF. Written as DNA, the CDR3 is TGTGCCAGCAGCCTGGTTGAGCTCCTCAATTCACCCCTCCACTTT.

The chain employs TRBV2 and TRBJ1-2; possibly TRBD1 for D (6 bases). Germline V gives CDR1 SNHLY, CDR2 FYNNEI. This CDR3 has 16 amino acids. Trimming stripped 1 base from V and 3 bases from J, with 15 bases between. CDR3 coding DNA: TGTGCCAGCAGTGAAGGGATGCGGGGGGCAGACTATGGCTACACCTTC. Its protein product is CASSEGMRGADYGYTF.

The chain uses TRBV29-1 and TRBJ2-2; TRBD1 aligns across 9 bases. CDR1 SQVTM and CDR2 ANQGSEA come from the germline V gene. V shed 5 bases and J 4 bases; nucleotides not matched to a gene: 8. The CDR3 covers 15 residues. The DNA of the CDR3 is TGCAGCGTTCGTCCCGGGACAGGGAGCACCGGGGAGCTGTTTTTT. Protein: CSVRPGTGSTGELFF.

The chain is built from TRBV24-1 and TRBJ2-3; TRBD2 agrees at 7 bases. Unmatched junction bases numbered 2, after V lost 4 bases and J lost 2 bases. Germline CDR1 reads KGHDR; CDR2 reads SFDVKD. The CDR3 runs 14 residues. The CDR3 reads CATSDGGNTDTQYF. The CDR3 DNA follows: TGTGCCACCAGTGACGGGGGGAACACAGATACGCAGTATTTT.

Remarks on this clonotype: A junction boundary mismatches the germline segment, possibly from a read error. The rearrangement joins TRBV7-9 to TRBJ1-1; the D gene is possibly TRBD1 (5 bases). The CDR3 spans 14 residues. Germline CDR1 is SEHNR and CDR2 is FQNEAQ (reference sequence). This CDR3 is CASSLGAGGAEASF. CDR3 coding DNA: TGTGCCAGCAGCTTAGGGGCAGGCGGGGCTGAAGCTTCCTTT.

The table lists this clonotype with a few counts. The chain has TRBV5-1 and TRBJ2-6; 8 positions match TRBD1. CDR1 is SGHRS and CDR2 is YFSETQ in the germline V gene. The CDR3 contains 18 residues. The J segment lost 0 bases and the V segment lost 2 bases, leaving 7 bases of the junction unmatched. This chain's CDR3 is CASSLQGQALSGANVLTF. For the CDR3, the DNA is TGCGCCAGCAGCTTACAGGGACAGGCCCTCTCTGGGGCCAACGTCCTGACTTTC.

This chain links TRBV5-1 with TRBJ1-1; D is possibly TRBD1 (6 bases). Trimming shortened V by 2 bases and J by 4 bases, and 9 bases separated the two germline ends. The CDR3 contains 13 residues. Germline CDR1 reads SGHRS; CDR2 reads YFSETQ. The CDR3 coding sequence is TGCGCCAGCAGCTTAACAGGGTTCACTGAAGCTTTCTTT. Encoded protein: CASSLTGFTEAFF.

The chain carries TRBV2 and TRBJ1-5; the D gene is possibly TRBD1 (6 bases). Trimming removed 0 bases from V and 6 bases from J, with 15 bases in between. Looked up from germline, CDR1 is SNHLY and CDR2 is FYNNEI. The CDR3 length is 16 residues. CDR3 sequence (DNA): TGTGCCAGCAGTGAAGCGCAAGGGGGGCCCTTTCAGCCCCAGCATTTT. This sequence encodes CASSEAQGGPFQPQHF.

The chain links TRBV20-1 to TRBJ2-1, with D maybe TRBD1 (6 bases). The CDR3 is 15 residues long. From germline, CDR1 is DFQATT and CDR2 SNEGSKA (reference sequence). Trimming removed 5 bases from V and 5 bases from J, with 19 bases in between. The CDR3 region has the DNA TGCAGTGCTTGCTCCACAGGGTTTTGGGACAATGAGCAGTTCTTC. Its protein product is CSACSTGFWDNEQFF.

This CDR3 is CASSPDRGNNEQFF. CDR3 sequence (DNA): TGCGCCAGCAGCCCGGACAGGGGAAACAATGAGCAGTTCTTC. The rearrangement links TRBV5-1 to TRBJ2-1; 9 bases agree with TRBD1. V gave up 4 bases and J gave up 5 bases; unmatched junction bases: 4. There are 14 residues in the CDR3. Germline V gene data show CDR1 as SGHRS and CDR2 as YFSETQ.

V usage is TRBV7-2 and J usage is TRBJ2-5; unclear D gene. Germline V gene lookup returns CDR1 SGHTA and CDR2 FQGNSA. V was clipped by 7 bases and J by 2 bases, with 14 bases between them. The CDR3 is made up of 14 amino acids. CDR3 in DNA: TGTGCCAGCACCCCTAGATTTGGACAAGAGACCCAGTACTTC. It is translated as CASTPRFGQETQYF.

This clonotype has only a few counts. The rearrangement links TRBV20-1 to TRBJ2-5; D not resolved. The CDR3 is made up of 14 amino acids. Germline V lookup: CDR1 DFQATT, CDR2 SNEGSKA (reference sequence). The V gene lost 6 bases and the J gene lost 2 bases, with 16 bases spanning the gap. CDR3: CSAIEVAMQETQYF. Written as DNA, the CDR3 is TGCAGTGCCATCGAGGTGGCTATGCAAGAGACCCAGTACTTC.

The DNA of the CDR3 is TGTGCCACCTCATACTCGGGCATTCAGTACTTC. Protein product: CATSYSGIQYF. The chain is built from TRBV24-1 and TRBJ2-4; D gene uncertain. Between the trimmed V and J ends, which lost 9 bases and 9 bases, there was a span of 11 bases. Germline CDR1 reads KGHDR; CDR2 reads SFDVKD. CDR3 length: 11 amino acids.